Shown below are 17 T cell receptor beta chains from a single sample sequenced in a study of vaccination and CD4 T cells after COVID-19. The treatment was: approximately nine-day PBMC culture with coronavirus spike peptide pools or control peptides (ViraFEST assay). No antigen is known for these receptors. Oncomine TCR Beta short-read sequencing was applied to DNA from cultured CD4+ T cells. TCRdb reprocessed the PCR reads via MiXCR and lists one record per CDR3 protein. The sample holds 10,000 to 15,000 distinct CDR3 sequences; around three fifths are singletons and the top ten take 10% to 15%. What was sequenced was CD4+ T cells from blood, cultured in vitro. The source is a human donor who had recovered from COVID-19.

This rearrangement joins TRBV19 to TRBJ2-2; 15 bases are a match to TRBD2. Trimming at V came to 4 bases and at J to 0 bases, leaving 6 bases not matched to a gene. The CDR3 consists of 19 residues. From germline, CDR1 is LNHDA and CDR2 SQIVND (reference sequence). The CDR3 sequence is CASSTGLAGGATNTGELFF. CDR3 coding DNA: TGTGCCAGTAGTACAGGACTAGCGGGAGGGGCAACGAACACCGGGGAGCTGTTTTTT.

This chain uses TRBV7-7 with TRBJ2-7; 9 bases map to TRBD2. Losses at the gene ends were 5 bases for V and 1 base for J; bases not matched to a gene: 3. The CDR3 has 14 residues. The germline gives CDR1 SSHAT, CDR2 FNYEAQ (reference sequence). The CDR3 bases are TGTGCCAGCAGCCCTAGCGGGGCTTCCTACGAGCAGTACTTC. Protein sequence: CASSPSGASYEQYF.

The chain joins TRBV20-1 to TRBJ2-7; 11 bases align to TRBD2. Per germline, CDR1 DFQATT and CDR2 SNEGSKA (reference sequence). CDR3 size: 16 residues. V trimming: 1 base; J trimming: 4 bases; junction bases outside the gene matches: 9. The CDR3 reads CSARGLTSGEAYEQYF. DNA of the CDR3: TGCAGTGCTAGAGGGCTGACTAGCGGGGAGGCGTACGAGCAGTACTTC.

This chain uses TRBV12-2 with TRBJ2-3; TRBD1 was called by the table and not checked on the DNA. TRBV12-2 is flagged as a pseudogene. This CDR3 has 17 residues. CDR3 bases: TGTGCAAGTCGCGAACCACCCGGGACAGTTAACACAGATACGCAGTATTTT. It specifies CASREPPGTVNTDTQYF.

CDR3 sequence (DNA): TGTGCCAGCAGTGAGGAGCTACTCTATGGCTACACCTTC. This sequence encodes CASSEELLYGYTF. The chain uses TRBV2 and TRBJ1-2; D unresolved. The germline V gene has CDR1 SNHLY and CDR2 FYNNEI. This CDR3 region has 13 residues. Trimming removed 3 bases at V and 4 bases at J, with 9 bases between.

This clonotype was recorded a few times. The chain employs TRBV7-9 and TRBJ1-4, with 8 bases identical to TRBD1. This CDR3 is built from 16 residues. V gave up 1 base and J gave up 4 bases; unmatched junction bases: 5. Germline assignment: CDR1 SEHNR and CDR2 FQNEAQ (reference sequence). CDR3 in amino acids: CASSLGQGARNEKLFF. In DNA, the CDR3 is TGTGCCAGCAGCTTAGGTCAGGGGGCCCGTAATGAAAAACTGTTTTTT.

This clonotype was counted a few times. The chain combines TRBV20-1 with TRBJ2-4; 7 bases agree with TRBD1. Germline assignment: CDR1 DFQATT and CDR2 SNEGSKA (reference sequence). CDR3 size: 14 residues. V shed 3 bases, J shed 1 base, and the junction held 3 bases outside the gene matches. CDR3: CSASGDSAKNIQYF. The DNA for the CDR3 is TGCAGTGCTAGTGGGGACAGTGCCAAAAACATTCAGTACTTC.

V is TRBV28 and J is TRBJ1-5, with 7 bases matching TRBD1. Germline-derived CDR1 and CDR2 are MDHEN and SYDVKM. The CDR3 length is 16 residues. Trimming at V came to 5 bases and at J to 0 bases, leaving 7 bases not matched to a gene. In DNA form, the CDR3 reads TGTGCCAGCAGTCCCAGGGACAGCTATAGCAATCAGCCCCAGCATTTT. It is translated as CASSPRDSYSNQPQHF.

This clonotype has a handful of counts. J is TRBJ2-5 and V is TRBV20-1, with 7 bases fitting TRBD1. This CDR3 is 16 amino acids long. With 1 base clipped from V and 2 bases from J, the junction kept 10 bases outside the gene matches. The germline V gene encodes CDR1 DFQATT and CDR2 SNEGSKA (reference sequence). The CDR3 loop reads CSARGQTGNRQETQYF. The CDR3 nucleotides are TGCAGTGCTAGAGGTCAGACAGGGAACCGGCAAGAGACCCAGTACTTC.

The rearrangement uses TRBV28 and TRBJ2-3; 13 bases agree with TRBD2. Germline V gene data show CDR1 as MDHEN and CDR2 as SYDVKM. With V trimmed by 6 bases and J by 0 bases, 6 bases remained unmatched. The CDR3 totals 17 residues. The CDR3 bases are TGTGCCAGCAGCACTGGGACTAGCGGGATTAGCACAGATACGCAGTATTTT. Protein sequence: CASSTGTSGISTDTQYF.

The chain links TRBV20-1 to TRBJ2-2, with unresolved D. The V end was cut by 3 bases, the J end by 1 base, with 6 bases between. CDR1 and CDR2 (germline): DFQATT, SNEGSKA (reference sequence). The length of the CDR3 is 13 residues. The CDR3, as DNA: TGCAGTGCTAGGCCAAGGAACACCGGGGAGCTGTTTTTT. Amino acid sequence: CSARPRNTGELFF.

The chain uses TRBV12-3 or TRBV12-4 and TRBJ1-5; D might be TRBD1 (6 bases). The CDR3 loop spans 15 amino acids. V dropped 6 bases and J dropped 0 bases, with 12 bases sitting between them. Here the CDR3 reads CASRAGQHSNQPQHF. For the CDR3, the DNA is TGTGCCAGCAGAGCCGGACAGCATAGCAATCAGCCCCAGCATTTT.

V and J are TRBV27 and TRBJ2-1; no definite D call. Germline-derived CDR1 and CDR2 are MNHEY and SMNVEV (reference sequence). V shed 2 bases and J shed 7 bases, with 3 bases lying between them. The CDR3 runs 11 residues. The CDR3 DNA reads TGTGCCAGCAGTTTAAGGAATGAGCAGTTCTTC. It yields the protein CASSLRNEQFF.

A word on this clonotype: No DNA is shown, since the ends of the CDR3 on it are uncertain; the CDR3 is the one TCRdb lists. The CDR3 sequence is CASSISDSFLETQYF. The V and J genes are TRBV19 and TRBJ2-5; TRBD1 reflects the table's D call only, with no check against the DNA. The CDR3 numbers 15 amino acids, ends counted. Germline values: CDR1 LNHDA, CDR2 SQIVND (reference sequence).

V gene TRBV20-1 combines with J gene TRBJ2-3; no clear D. CDR1 DFQATT and CDR2 SNEGSKA come from the germline V gene (reference sequence). The CDR3 consists of 13 residues. Trimming cost V 1 base and J 0 bases, with 5 bases left between them. The CDR3 region is CSARALSTDTQYF. For the CDR3, the DNA is TGCAGTGCTAGAGCCCTTAGCACAGATACGCAGTATTTT.

The chain is built from TRBV6-5 and TRBJ1-5; D may be TRBD1 (6 bases). With 0 bases removed from V and 4 bases from J, the gap between germline ends came to 10 bases. Germline V gene data show CDR1 as MNHEY and CDR2 as SVGAGI. CDR3 length equals 15 residues. The CDR3 DNA reads as TGTGCCAGCAGTTACTCCGCGGGGGCAAATCAGCCCCAGCATTTT. Translating gives CASSYSAGANQPQHF.

This clonotype has more than one count but fewer than ten. J is TRBJ1-1 and V is TRBV2; D remains unclear. The CDR3 is 12 residues long. The germline CDR1 and CDR2 sequences are SNHLY and FYNNEI. With 6 bases removed from V and 6 bases from J, the gap between germline ends came to 11 bases. CDR3: CASSYDISEAFF. CDR3 in DNA: TGTGCCAGCAGCTACGATATATCTGAAGCTTTCTTT.